The source of this T cell receptor beta chain is a study of T cell repertoires in cytomegalovirus infection. TCRdb re-analysed the reads in MiXCR, keeping a single row per CDR3 protein. The table records 200,000 to 250,000 distinct CDR3 sequences, under 8.5% of them present only once. In germline, CDR1 is MDHEN, CDR2 SYDVKM. Trimming took 3 bases from V and 3 from J, leaving 5 bases between them. The CDR3 has 13 amino acids. Ten or more counts support this clonotype. The chain links TRBV28 to TRBJ2-2; D remains ambiguous. Input material: PBMCs. The sequence derives from a human donor in good health (CMV status not recorded). Some clones in this sample may be carry-over from other donors' samples. Written as DNA, the CDR3 is TGTGCCAGCAGTTTCGGGTACACCGGGGAGCTGTTTTTT. Translation gives CASSFGYTGELFF. The full variable domain, in which reference TRBV28 and TRBJ2-2 provide the parts outside the CDR3, is DVKVTQSSRYLVKRTGEKVFLECVQDMDHENMFWYRQDPGLGLRLIYFSYDVKMKEKGDIPEGYSVSREKKERFSLILESASTNQTSMYLCASSFGYTGELFFGEGSRLTVL.